This T cell receptor beta chain was observed in a study of blood T cell repertoires in COVID-19. Study information: The United States, Italy and Spain were the sources of the acute and convalescent COVID-19 samples.

As originally analysed: Using reference gene primer amplification, nucleated cell counts were estimated. Assay: immunoSEQ multiplex PCR; the TCRdb copy retains only in-frame clones and omits some. The V and J calls and clone size were taken over from that table, and D and trimming were inferred from the DNA. Among about 100,000 clones listed, about 89% were seen once. CDR3 size: 15 residues. Germline V gene data show CDR1 as LNHDA and CDR2 as SQIVND (reference sequence). Trimming cost V 1 base and J 4 bases, with 13 bases left between them. Sequenced material: peripheral blood. This TCR was sampled from a man over 45 with acute or convalescent COVID-19. The chain is built from TRBV19 and TRBJ1-1, with D possibly TRBD1 on 6 matching bases. In DNA form, the CDR3 reads TGTGCCAGTAGTATAGCGGGGGGCCCGGGCACTGAAGCTTTCTTT. Amino acid sequence: CASSIAGGPGTEAFF.